This TCR beta chain was retrieved from a study of CD8+ T cells in alopecia areata (dated by TCRdb to the late 2010s). Background for the entire study: Treated patients were enrolled in an open-label pilot trial of oral tofacitinib at 5 to 10 mg twice daily for moderate-to-severe alopecia areata. Tofacitinib was administered for 6 to 18 months, and 6 months of follow-up off drug were then conducted to assess delayed response and recurrence. Disease severity in treated patients was measured with the SALT score, which quantifies the percentage of affected scalp surface area. High-throughput TCRbeta sequencing was used to examine T cell clonal expansion in alopecia areata in both the C3H/HeJ mouse model and human patients. Human TCRbeta sequencing covered scalp tissue and sorted CD4+ and CD8+ peripheral blood T cells from patchy and totalis/universalis alopecia areata patients and healthy controls. Tofacitinib-treated patients had biopsies at baseline and at 4 and 24 weeks of treatment, with a later scalp biopsy in several patients. Scalp clonality was compared across normal scalp (n=4), patchy alopecia areata scalp (n=8), and alopecia totalis/universalis scalp (n=8). RNA came from the PAXgene miRNA kit for fixed scalp, the miRNeasy kit for PBMCs, and the RNeasy kit for mouse skin. TCRbeta CDR3 regions were amplified by immunoSEQ multiplex PCR with 35 Vbeta forward and 13 Jbeta reverse primers. Overall study results and their limits: Higher clonality and more expanded CD8+ clones were observed in lesional scalp than in normal scalp, particularly in alopecia totalis/universalis, a finding suggestive of antigenic drive. Shared TCR sequences between patients were less evident than in mice, which may be partly attributable to HLA diversity in the patient population. Tofacitinib significantly lowered scalp clonality and the number of expanded CD8+ clones among the top 100 scalp clones. The treated cohort was small, with a single nonresponder, so links between baseline CD8+ expansion and response need larger studies. Many expanded lesional clones persisted in scalp and blood during tofacitinib treatment, which may partly explain relapse after stopping treatment. Scalp TCR repertoire analysis is complicated because resident alphabeta T cells in normal human skin are also sequenced, whereas mouse skin is dominated by gammadelta T cells.

According to the germline V gene, CDR1 reads SGHRS and CDR2 reads YFSETQ. Counted from cysteine to phenylalanine, this CDR3 has 13 amino acids. The sequence is cut down to CDR3 DNA, 39 bases in frame from base 1. Ends trimmed: V by 3 bases, J by 7 bases; bases unmatched to a gene: 5. Library preparation used the immunoSEQ multiplex PCR assay. To provide template for TCR sequencing, every sample had RNA extracted and reverse transcribed into cDNA. SuperScript III was used to make first-strand cDNA, primed with a 2:1 mix of oligo-dT and random hexamers. A synthetic immune receptor repertoire was used to gauge amplification bias, and whatever bias remained was removed computationally. In the paper's pipeline: After raw reads were preprocessed to remove errors, the CDR3 was defined following IMGT conventions as running from the conserved cysteine to phenylalanine. Clonality was calculated as 1 minus Shannon entropy normalized by log2 of the number of productive unique TCRs. CD4 or CD8 identity of scalp clones was inferred by cross-referencing scalp TCRbeta sequences with sorted blood CD4 and CD8 repertoires. TCRdb's version of the immuneACCESS table is confined to in-frame rearrangements and falls short of the full clone set. An unresolved V gene accounts for under half of the shortfall where checked; the remainder is of unknown origin. The V and J calls and the clone size are those of that table, but D and trimming were determined from the DNA. The sample table records some 150,000 clones; approximately 59% of these occur just once. The ten biggest clones cover 16% of the sample.

Per the publication, the treatment or condition label means: oral pan-JAK inhibitor, 5-10 mg twice daily. Peripheral blood and lesional scalp punch biopsies were obtained from patients with alopecia areata. After PBMCs were isolated by density centrifugation and stained for CD3, CD4 and CD8, a FACSAria was used to sort CD4+ and CD8+ T cells. In the case of this clone: The clone's antigen remains unknown. Qualities for individual bases were not recorded, and no much larger clone is one base off.

Sequencing was performed on CD4+ T cells sorted from blood, taken between weeks 55 and 65, from a patient treated with tofacitinib. The TCR comes from a human donor with alopecia areata. The chain joins TRBV5-1 to TRBJ2-5, and 8 junction bases match TRBD1. The CDR3 amino acid sequence is: CASSSQGTGTQYF. The DNA sequence follows: TGCGCCAGCAGCTCTCAGGGGACAGGGACCCAGTACTTC.